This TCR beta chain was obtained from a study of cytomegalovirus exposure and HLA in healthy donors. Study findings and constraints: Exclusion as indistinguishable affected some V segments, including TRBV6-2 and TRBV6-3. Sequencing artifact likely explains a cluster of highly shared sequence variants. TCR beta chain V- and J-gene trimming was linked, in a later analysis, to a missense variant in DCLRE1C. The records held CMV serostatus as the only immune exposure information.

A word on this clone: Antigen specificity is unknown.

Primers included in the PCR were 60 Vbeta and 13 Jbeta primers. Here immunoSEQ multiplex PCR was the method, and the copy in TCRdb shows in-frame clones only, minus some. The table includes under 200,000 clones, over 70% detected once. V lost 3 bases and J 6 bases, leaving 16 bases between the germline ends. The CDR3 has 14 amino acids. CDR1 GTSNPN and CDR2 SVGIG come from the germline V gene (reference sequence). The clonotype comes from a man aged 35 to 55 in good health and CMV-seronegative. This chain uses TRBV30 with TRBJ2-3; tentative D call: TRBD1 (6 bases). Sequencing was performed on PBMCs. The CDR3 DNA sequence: TGTGCCTGGAGCAGGGGCTTCCCAGGGGATACGCAGTATTTT. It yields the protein CAWSRGFPGDTQYF.